This TCR beta chain was identified in a study of radiation and T cells in renal cell carcinoma. Study details: Nephrectomy followed 15 Gy stereotactic body radiation by 4 weeks.

Study findings and constraints: From baseline, blood top tumor clonotypes peaked at 2 weeks post-radiation. Without pretreatment biopsies, baseline tumor clonotype presence was undetermined.

Regarding time point: baseline pretreatment blood. The treatment was: 15 Gy SBRT to primary tumor, nephrectomy 4 weeks later. Radiation-treated patients gave blood at baseline, week 2 and week 4. Concerning this clone itself: Its antigen is undetermined.

Only in-frame clones appear in the TCRdb table, and some are missing; sequencing was by immunoSEQ multiplex PCR. The sample consists of 100,000 to 150,000 clones, approximately 80% of them appearing once. The germline gives CDR1 SGHRS, CDR2 YFSETQ. Trimming shortened V by 4 bases and J by 7 bases, and 21 bases separated the two germline ends. The CDR3 runs 17 residues. The chain uses TRBV5-1 and TRBJ1-6, with D perhaps TRBD1 (5 bases). This receptor was obtained from a woman aged 60 to 75 with renal cell carcinoma. The sample consisted of blood, taken from a patient whose treatment included radiotherapy and nephrectomy. CDR3 DNA sequence: TGCGCCAGCAGCATTACCCCCGGGACCCTCACCAATTCACCCCTCCACTTT. Protein sequence: CASSITPGTLTNSPLHF.